This T cell receptor beta chain stems from a study of blood T cell repertoires in COVID-19. On the study more broadly: Sites across the United States, Italy and Spain contributed samples from acute and convalescent COVID-19. From T cells, B-cell-depleted T cells, or PBMCs came the material, which was cDNA or gDNA.

CDR1 is LGHDT, CDR2 YNNKEL, per germline (reference sequence). The CDR3 runs 15 residues. V lost 4 bases and J lost 5, with 18 bases in between. Authors' analysis steps: Estimates of nucleated cell counts were drawn from the amplification of reference gene primers. The data were produced by immunoSEQ multiplex PCR, yet TCRdb's version contains in-frame clones alone and is incomplete. V and J calls and clone size are copied from that table; D and trimming were computed from the DNA. In the table there are around 120,000 clones, approximately 80% of which are singletons. The chain couples TRBV3-1 (or the pseudogene TRBV3-2) to TRBJ2-7; possible D gene TRBD1, 6 bases. The sample comprised peripheral blood. The receptor comes from a man aged 65 to 85 with acute or convalescent COVID-19. In DNA form, the CDR3 reads TGTGCCAGCAGCCGAAACACAGGGTTGTGGGACGAGCAGTACTTC. Its translation is CASSRNTGLWDEQYF.